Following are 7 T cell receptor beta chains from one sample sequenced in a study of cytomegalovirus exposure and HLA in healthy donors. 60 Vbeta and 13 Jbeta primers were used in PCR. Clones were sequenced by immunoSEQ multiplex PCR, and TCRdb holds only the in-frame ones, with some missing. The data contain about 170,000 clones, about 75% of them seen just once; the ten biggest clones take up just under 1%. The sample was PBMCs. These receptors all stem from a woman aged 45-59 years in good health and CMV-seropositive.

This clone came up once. Written as DNA, the CDR3 is TGTGCCAGCAGCCAAGTGTCCCTAGCGGGACAAGAGACCCAGTACTTC. Translated: CASSQVSLAGQETQYF. The chain joins TRBV4-2 to TRBJ2-5, with TRBD2 matching 9 bases. Germline assignment: CDR1 LGHNA and CDR2 YNFKEQ. V gave up 1 base and J gave up 2 bases; unmatched junction bases: 5. This CDR3 has 16 residues.

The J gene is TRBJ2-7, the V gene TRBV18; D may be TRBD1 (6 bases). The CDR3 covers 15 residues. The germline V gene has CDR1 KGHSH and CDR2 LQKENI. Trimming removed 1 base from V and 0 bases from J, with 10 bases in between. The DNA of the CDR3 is TGTGCCAGCTCACCACTCCGGGACATCTCCTACGAGCAGTACTTC. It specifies CASSPLRDISYEQYF.

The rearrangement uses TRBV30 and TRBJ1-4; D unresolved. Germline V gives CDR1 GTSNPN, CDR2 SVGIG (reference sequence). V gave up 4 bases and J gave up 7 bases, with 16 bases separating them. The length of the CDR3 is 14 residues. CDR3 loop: CAWKTGSLFEKLFF. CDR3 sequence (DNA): TGTGCCTGGAAAACCGGGAGCCTATTTGAAAAACTGTTTTTT.

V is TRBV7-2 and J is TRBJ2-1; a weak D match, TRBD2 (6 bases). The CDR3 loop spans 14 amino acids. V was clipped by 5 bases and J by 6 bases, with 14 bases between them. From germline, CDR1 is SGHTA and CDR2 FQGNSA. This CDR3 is CASSRSSGVNEQFF. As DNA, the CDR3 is TGTGCCAGCAGCAGGTCGTCGGGGGTCAATGAGCAGTTCTTC.

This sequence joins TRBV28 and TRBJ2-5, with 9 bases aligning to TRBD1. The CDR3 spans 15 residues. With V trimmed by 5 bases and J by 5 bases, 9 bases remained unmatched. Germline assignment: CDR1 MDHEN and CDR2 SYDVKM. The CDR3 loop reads CASSAGTGLRETQYF. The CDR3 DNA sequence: TGTGCCAGCAGTGCGGGGACAGGGCTGCGGGAGACCCAGTACTTC.

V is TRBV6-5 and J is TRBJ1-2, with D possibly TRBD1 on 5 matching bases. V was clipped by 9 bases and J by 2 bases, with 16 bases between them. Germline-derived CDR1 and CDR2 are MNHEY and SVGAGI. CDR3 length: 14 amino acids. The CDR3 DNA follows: TGTGCCAGTTGCGGGGCAGGGCCCAACTATGGCTACACCTTC. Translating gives CASCGAGPNYGYTF.

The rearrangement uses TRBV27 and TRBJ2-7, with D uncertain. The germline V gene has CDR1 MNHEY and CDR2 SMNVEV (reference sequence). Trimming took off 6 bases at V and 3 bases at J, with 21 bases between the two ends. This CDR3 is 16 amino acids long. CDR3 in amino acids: CASRAYGEGPNYEQYF. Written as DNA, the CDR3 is TGTGCCAGCAGGGCCTATGGAGAAGGTCCTAACTACGAGCAGTACTTC.